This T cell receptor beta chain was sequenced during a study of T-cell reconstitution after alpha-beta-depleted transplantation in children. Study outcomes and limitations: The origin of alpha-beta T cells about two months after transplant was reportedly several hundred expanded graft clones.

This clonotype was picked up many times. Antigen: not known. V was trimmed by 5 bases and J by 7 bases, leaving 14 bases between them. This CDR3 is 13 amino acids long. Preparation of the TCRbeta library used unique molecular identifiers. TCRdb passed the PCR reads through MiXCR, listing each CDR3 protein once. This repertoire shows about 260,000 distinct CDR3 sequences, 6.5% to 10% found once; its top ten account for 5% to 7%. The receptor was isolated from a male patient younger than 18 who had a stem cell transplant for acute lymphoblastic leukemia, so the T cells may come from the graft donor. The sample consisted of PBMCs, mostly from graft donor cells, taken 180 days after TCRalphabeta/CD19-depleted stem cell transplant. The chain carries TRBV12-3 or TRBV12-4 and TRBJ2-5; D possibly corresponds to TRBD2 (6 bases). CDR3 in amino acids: CASSASELGTQYF. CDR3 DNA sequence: TGTGCCAGCAGTGCTAGCGAGTTGGGGACCCAGTACTTC.